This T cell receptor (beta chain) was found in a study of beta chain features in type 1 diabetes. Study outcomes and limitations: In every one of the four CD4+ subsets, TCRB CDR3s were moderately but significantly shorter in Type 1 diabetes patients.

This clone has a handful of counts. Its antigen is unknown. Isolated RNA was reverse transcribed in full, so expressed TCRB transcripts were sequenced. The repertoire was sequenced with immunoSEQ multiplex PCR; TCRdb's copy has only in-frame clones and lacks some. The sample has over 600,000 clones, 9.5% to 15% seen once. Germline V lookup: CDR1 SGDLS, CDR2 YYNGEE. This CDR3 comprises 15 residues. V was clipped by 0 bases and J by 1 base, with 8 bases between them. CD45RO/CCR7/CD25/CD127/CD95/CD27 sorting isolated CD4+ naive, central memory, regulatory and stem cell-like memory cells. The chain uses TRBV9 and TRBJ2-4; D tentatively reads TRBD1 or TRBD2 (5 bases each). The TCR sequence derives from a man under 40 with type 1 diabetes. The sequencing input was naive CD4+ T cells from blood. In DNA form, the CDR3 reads TGTGCCAGCAGCGTAGGGGGGAACGCCAAAAACATTCAGTACTTC. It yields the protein CASSVGGNAKNIQYF.